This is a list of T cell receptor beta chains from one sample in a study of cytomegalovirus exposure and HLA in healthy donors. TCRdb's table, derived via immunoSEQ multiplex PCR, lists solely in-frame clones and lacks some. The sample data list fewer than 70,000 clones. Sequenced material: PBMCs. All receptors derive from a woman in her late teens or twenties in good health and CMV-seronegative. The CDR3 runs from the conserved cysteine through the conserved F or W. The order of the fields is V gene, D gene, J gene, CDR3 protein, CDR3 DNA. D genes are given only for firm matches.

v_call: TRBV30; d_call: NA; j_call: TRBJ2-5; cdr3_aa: CAWTSNGATQYF; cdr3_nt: TGTGCCTGGACTAGTAATGGGGCGACCCAGTACTTC
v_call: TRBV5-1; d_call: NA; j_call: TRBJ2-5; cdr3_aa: CASSLGGNIHGETQYF; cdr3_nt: TGCGCCAGCAGCCTTGGAGGTAACATCCACGGAGAGACCCAGTACTTC
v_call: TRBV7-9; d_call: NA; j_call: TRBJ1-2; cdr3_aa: CASSLVSPGNYGYTF; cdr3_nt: TGTGCCAGCAGCTTAGTCTCTCCAGGGAACTATGGCTACACCTTC
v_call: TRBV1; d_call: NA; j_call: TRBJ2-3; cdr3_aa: CTSSQDRGKRKRTDTQYF; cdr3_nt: TGCACCAGCAGCCAAGATCGGGGAAAGCGGAAACGCACAGATACGCAGTATTTT
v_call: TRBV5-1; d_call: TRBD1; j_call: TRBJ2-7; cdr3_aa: CASRSGQGGYEQYF; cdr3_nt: TGCGCCAGCAGATCGGGACAGGGAGGCTACGAGCAGTACTTC
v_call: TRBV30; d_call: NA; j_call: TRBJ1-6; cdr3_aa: CAWTSSYNSPLHF; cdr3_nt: TGTGCCTGGACTAGCTCCTATAATTCACCCCTCCACTTT
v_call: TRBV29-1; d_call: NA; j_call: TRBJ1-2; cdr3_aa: CSVRTGDGYTF; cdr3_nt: TGCAGCGTTCGTACGGGGGATGGCTACACCTTC
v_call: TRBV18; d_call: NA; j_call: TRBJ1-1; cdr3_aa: CASSYDMGGRGTEAFF; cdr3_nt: TGTGCCAGCTCATACGACATGGGGGGGCGAGGCACTGAAGCTTTCTTT
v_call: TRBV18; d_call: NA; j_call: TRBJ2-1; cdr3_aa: CASSPPSRGYEQFF; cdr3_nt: TGTGCCAGCTCACCACCAAGTCGAGGGTATGAGCAGTTCTTC
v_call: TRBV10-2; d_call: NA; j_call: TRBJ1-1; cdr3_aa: CASSESGNTEAFF; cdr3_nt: TGCGCCAGCAGTGAAAGCGGGAACACTGAAGCTTTCTTT
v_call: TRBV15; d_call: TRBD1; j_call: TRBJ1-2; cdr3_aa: CATSGGYLRDREAWGYGYTF; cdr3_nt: TGTGCCACCAGCGGCGGCTACCTCCGGGACAGGGAAGCATGGGGCTATGGCTACACCTTC
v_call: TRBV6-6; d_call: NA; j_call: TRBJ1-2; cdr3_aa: CASRPRGYGYTF; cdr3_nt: TGTGCCAGCAGGCCGCGGGGCTATGGCTACACCTTC
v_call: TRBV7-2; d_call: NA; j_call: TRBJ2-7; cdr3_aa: CASSRGQSGNEQYF; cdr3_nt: TGTGCCAGCAGCCGTGGACAGTCAGGCAACGAGCAGTACTTC
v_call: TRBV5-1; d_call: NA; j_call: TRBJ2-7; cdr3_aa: CASSLPGALEQYF; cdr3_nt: TGCGCCAGCAGCTTACCAGGGGCCCTCGAGCAGTACTTC
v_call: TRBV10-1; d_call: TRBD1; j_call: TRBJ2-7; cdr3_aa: CASSGTQTGTVSYEQYF; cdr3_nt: TGCGCCAGCAGTGGGACTCAAACCGGGACAGTTTCCTACGAGCAGTACTTC
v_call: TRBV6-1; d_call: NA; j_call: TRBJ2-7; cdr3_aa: CASSEGRGLFYEQYF; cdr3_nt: TGTGCCAGCAGTGAAGGGAGAGGGCTGTTCTACGAGCAGTACTTC
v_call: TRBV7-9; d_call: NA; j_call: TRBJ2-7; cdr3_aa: CASSLAREQYF; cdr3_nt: TGTGCCAGCAGCTTAGCGAGAGAGCAGTACTTC
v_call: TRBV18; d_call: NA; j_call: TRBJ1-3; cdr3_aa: CASRNFRELGNTIYF; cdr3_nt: TGTGCCAGCCGTAACTTCAGGGAACTCGGAAACACCATATATTTT
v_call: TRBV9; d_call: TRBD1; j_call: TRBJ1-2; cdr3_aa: CASTLSTGEYYGYTF; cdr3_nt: TGTGCCAGCACCCTCTCGACAGGGGAATACTATGGCTACACCTTC
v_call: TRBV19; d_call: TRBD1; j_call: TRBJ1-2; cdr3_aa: CASSDWDRGADGYTF; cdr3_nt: TGTGCCAGTAGTGATTGGGACAGGGGGGCAGATGGCTACACCTTC
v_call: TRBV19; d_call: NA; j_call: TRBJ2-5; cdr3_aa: CASSIHEGETQYF; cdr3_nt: TGTGCCAGTAGTATCCACGAGGGAGAGACCCAGTACTTC
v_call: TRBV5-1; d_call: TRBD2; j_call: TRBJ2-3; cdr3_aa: CASSYSGIMVRTDTQYF; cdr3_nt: TGCGCCAGCAGCTATAGCGGGATAATGGTGAGAACAGATACGCAGTATTTT
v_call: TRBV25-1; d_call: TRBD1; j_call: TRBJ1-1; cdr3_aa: CASSERNRGGTEAFF; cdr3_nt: TGTGCCAGCAGTGAACGAAACAGGGGCGGCACTGAAGCTTTCTTT
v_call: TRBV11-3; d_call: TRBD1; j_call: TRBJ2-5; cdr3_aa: CASSLPRQGDETQYF; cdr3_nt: TGTGCCAGCAGCTTACCTCGACAGGGGGATGAGACCCAGTACTTC
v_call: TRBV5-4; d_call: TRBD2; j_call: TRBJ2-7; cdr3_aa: CASSLGTSGRVGEQYF; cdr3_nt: TGTGCCAGCAGCCTTGGGACTAGCGGGAGGGTGGGCGAGCAGTACTTC
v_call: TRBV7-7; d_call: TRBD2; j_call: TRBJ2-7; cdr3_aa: CASSLAGGYEQYF; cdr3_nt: TGTGCTAGCAGCTTAGCGGGAGGGTACGAGCAGTACTTC
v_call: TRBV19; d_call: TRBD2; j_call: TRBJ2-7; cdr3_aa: CASSIVTSGPAYEQYF; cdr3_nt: TGTGCCAGTAGTATAGTTACTAGCGGTCCCGCCTACGAGCAGTACTTC
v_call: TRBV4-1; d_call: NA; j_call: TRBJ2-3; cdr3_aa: CASRSRTGRGTDTQYF; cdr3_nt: TGCGCCAGCAGGTCAAGGACTGGTCGGGGCACAGATACGCAGTATTTT
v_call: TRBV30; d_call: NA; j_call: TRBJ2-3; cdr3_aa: CAWSPLGAGSTDTQYF; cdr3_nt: TGTGCCTGGAGTCCTCTGGGAGCGGGTTCGACAGATACGCAGTATTTT
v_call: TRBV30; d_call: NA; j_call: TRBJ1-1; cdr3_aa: CACSARGGDTEAFF; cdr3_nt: TGTGCCTGCAGTGCCCGTGGAGGGGACACTGAAGCTTTCTTT
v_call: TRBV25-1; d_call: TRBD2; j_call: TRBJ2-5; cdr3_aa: CASGTTRAGGPRETQYF; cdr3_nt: TGTGCCAGCGGGACTACTCGAGCGGGAGGGCCGAGGGAGACCCAGTACTTC
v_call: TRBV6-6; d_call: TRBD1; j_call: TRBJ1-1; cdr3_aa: CASRETGRLAGTEAFF; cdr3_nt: TGTGCCAGCAGAGAGACAGGGCGGCTCGCGGGAACTGAAGCTTTCTTT
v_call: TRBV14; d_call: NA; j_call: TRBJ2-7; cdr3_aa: CASSQDGGKRDRELYEQYF; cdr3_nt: TGTGCCAGCAGCCAAGATGGAGGGAAAAGGGATCGGGAGTTATACGAGCAGTACTTC
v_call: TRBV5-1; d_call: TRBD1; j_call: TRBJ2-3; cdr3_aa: CASSFQGAYADTQYF; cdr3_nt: TGCGCCAGCAGCTTTCAGGGGGCCTACGCAGATACGCAGTATTTT
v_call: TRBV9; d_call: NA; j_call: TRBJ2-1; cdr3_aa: CASSPRREIGNEQFF; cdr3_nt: TGTGCCAGCAGCCCCCGTCGGGAGATCGGCAATGAGCAGTTCTTC
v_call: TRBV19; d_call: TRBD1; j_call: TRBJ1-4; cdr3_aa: CASSTRGQGYEKLFF; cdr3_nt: TGTGCCAGTAGTACACGGGGACAGGGTTATGAAAAACTGTTTTTT
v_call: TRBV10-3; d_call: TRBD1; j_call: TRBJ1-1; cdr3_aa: CAISGGGQGNTEAFF; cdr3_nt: TGTGCCATCAGTGGAGGGGGACAGGGGAACACTGAAGCTTTCTTT
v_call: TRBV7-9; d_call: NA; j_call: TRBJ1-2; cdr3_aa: CASSLGPLLGTYGYTF; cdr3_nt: TGTGCCAGCAGCTTAGGCCCGCTATTGGGCACCTATGGCTACACCTTC
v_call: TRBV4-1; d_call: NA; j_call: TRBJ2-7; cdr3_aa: CASSQDGRYEQYF; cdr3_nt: TGCGCCAGCAGCCAAGATGGGAGGTACGAGCAGTACTTC
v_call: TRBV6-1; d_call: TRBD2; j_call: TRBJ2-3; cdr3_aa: CASETSGSGADTQYF; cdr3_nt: TGTGCCAGCGAGACTAGCGGGAGTGGGGCAGATACGCAGTATTTT
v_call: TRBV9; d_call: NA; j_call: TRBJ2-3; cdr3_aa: CASSGGGADTQYF; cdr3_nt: TGTGCCAGCAGCGGTGGAGGGGCGGATACGCAGTATTTT
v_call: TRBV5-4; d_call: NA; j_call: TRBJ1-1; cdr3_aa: CASSPAQIRAEAFF; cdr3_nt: TGTGCCAGCAGCCCCGCACAGATCAGGGCTGAAGCTTTCTTT
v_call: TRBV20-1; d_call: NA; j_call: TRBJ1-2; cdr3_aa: CSAGGFYGYTF; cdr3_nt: TGCAGTGCTGGGGGCTTTTATGGCTACACCTTC
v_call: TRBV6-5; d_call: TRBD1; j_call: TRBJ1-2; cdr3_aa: CASSYSATGGDGYTF; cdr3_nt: TGTGCCAGCAGTTACTCTGCGACAGGGGGCGACGGCTACACCTTC
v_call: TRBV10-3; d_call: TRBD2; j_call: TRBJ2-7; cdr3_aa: CAITEGGGDGGEQYF; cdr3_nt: TGTGCCATCACTGAGGGCGGGGGGGACGGAGGGGAGCAGTACTTC
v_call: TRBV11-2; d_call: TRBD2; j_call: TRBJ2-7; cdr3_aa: CASRQNPGLAEYEQYF; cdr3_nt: TGTGCCAGCAGACAAAACCCGGGACTAGCGGAATACGAGCAGTACTTC
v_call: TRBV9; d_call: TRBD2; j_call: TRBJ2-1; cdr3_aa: CASSVEASGDNEQFF; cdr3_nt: TGTGCCAGCAGCGTAGAGGCTAGCGGGGACAATGAGCAGTTCTTC
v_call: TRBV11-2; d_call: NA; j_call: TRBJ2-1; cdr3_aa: CASSSNSYNEQFF; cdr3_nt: TGTGCCAGCAGCTCCAACTCCTACAATGAGCAGTTCTTC
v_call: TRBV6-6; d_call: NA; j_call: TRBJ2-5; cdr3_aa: CASSVAQETQYF; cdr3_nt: TGTGCCAGCAGTGTGGCACAAGAGACCCAGTACTTC
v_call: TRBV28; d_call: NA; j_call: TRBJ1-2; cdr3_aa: CASRGTANYGYTF; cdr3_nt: TGTGCCAGCAGAGGAACAGCTAACTATGGCTACACCTTC
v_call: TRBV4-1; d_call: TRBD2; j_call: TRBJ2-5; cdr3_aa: CASSPTSGSGETQYF; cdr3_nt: TGCGCCAGCAGCCCAACTAGCGGGAGTGGAGAGACCCAGTACTTC
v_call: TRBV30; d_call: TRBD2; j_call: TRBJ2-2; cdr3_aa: CAWSPDVAGFGTGELFF; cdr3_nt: TGTGCCTGGAGTCCTGACGTAGCGGGATTCGGAACCGGGGAGCTGTTTTTT
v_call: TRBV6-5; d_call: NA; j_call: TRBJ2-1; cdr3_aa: CASTQRSNLNNEQFF; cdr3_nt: TGTGCCAGCACTCAGCGAAGTAACTTGAACAATGAGCAGTTCTTC
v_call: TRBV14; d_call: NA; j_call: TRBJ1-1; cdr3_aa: CASKGGTTEAFF; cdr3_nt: TGTGCCAGCAAAGGCGGGACCACTGAAGCTTTCTTT
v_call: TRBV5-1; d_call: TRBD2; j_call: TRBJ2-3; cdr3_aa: CASSGGLAEFTDTQYF; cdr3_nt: TGCGCCAGCAGCGGCGGACTAGCGGAGTTCACAGATACGCAGTATTTT